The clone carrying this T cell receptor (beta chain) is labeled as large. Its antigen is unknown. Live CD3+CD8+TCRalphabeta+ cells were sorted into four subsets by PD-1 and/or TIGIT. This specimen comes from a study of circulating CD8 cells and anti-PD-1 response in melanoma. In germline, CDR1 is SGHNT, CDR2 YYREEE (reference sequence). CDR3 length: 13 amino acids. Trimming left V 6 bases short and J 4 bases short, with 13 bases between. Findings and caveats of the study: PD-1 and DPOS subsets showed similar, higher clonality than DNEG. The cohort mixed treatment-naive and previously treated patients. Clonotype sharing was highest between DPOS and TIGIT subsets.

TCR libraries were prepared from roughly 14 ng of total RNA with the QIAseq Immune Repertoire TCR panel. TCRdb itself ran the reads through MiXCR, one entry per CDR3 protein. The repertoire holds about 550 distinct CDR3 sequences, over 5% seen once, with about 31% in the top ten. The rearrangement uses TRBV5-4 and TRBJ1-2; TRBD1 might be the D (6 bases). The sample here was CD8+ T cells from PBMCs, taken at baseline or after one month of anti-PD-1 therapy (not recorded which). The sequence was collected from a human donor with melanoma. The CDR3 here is CASTDQGFYGYTF. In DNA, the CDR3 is TGTGCCAGCACCGATCAGGGGTTCTATGGCTACACCTTC.